This TCR beta chain derives from a study of response to subunit inactivated influenza vaccine. The length of the CDR3 is 15 residues. The ends were cut back, 1 base at V and 0 bases at J, with 11 bases in the middle. Germline CDR1 reads SGHDT; CDR2 reads YYEEEE. TCRdb re-called the RT-PCR reads through MiXCR, storing one row per CDR3 protein. The profile shows some 150,000 distinct CDR3 sequences, about an eighth of them singletons. The same sample was also used in a study of T cells expressing NK-cell markers. From that report: In generating TCR beta cDNA, 5'RACE template switching with UMIs was used. With an anti-gamma-delta TCR antibody, sorting in several experiments was kept to alpha-beta TCR T cells. As a fraction of CD8+ T cells, dominant NKG2C+ clonotypes reached about 1.0-8% in 5 or 6 donors. A few donors' CD3+CD56-NKG2C+ cells were dominated by the same clonotypes.

Sequenced here: CD8+ T cells sorted from PBMCs, sampled 11 to 12 days after vaccination. The receptor was isolated from a man aged 45-65 years who received an inactivated influenza vaccine. This rearrangement joins TRBV5-6 to TRBJ2-7, with D uncertain. DNA of the CDR3: TGTGCCAGCAGCTTGCCTCACAGCCCCTCCTACGAGCAGTACTTC. Encoded protein: CASSLPHSPSYEQYF.